The TCR beta chain described here comes from a study of monozygotic twins with inflammatory bowel disease (dated by TCRdb to between 2019 and 2020). Broadly, across the study: A total of approximately 28 monozygotic twin pairs were included in the full study, comprising nine German pairs (four IBD-concordant, five IBD-discordant) and 19 IBD-discordant Danish pairs. Disease-associated traits were sought mainly through comparisons between IBD patients and their genetically identical healthy co-twins within discordant pairs. Each individual had, on average, about 151 000 unique TCRalpha sequences and 181 000 unique TCRbeta sequences available for analysis. General study outcomes and caveats: Concordant and discordant twins showed no difference in repertoire similarity, possibly because of limited statistical power. Background noise and inter-individual variability may have been introduced into the repertoires by the differing immunosuppressive treatments among patients. A decrease in TCRbeta repertoire diversity, as measured by inverse Simpson index, was observed in IBD patients compared with their healthy co-twins. Fewer clonotypes were shared with other individuals by IBD patients than by healthy twins, most markedly in patients showing signs of disease activity. Distinction between different T cell subtypes could not be achieved in the analysis. No single strong signal or clonotype linked to IBD turned up in the results, so the idea that one exists was not supported.

Note on this clonotype: Its antigen target is currently unknown.

From each donor, an approximately 2.4 ml peripheral blood sample was drawn into PAXgene tubes and stored at -80 degrees C. Without T cell sorting, total RNA was isolated from whole blood using the PAXgene blood miRNA kit on an automated QIAcube. Peripheral blood from monozygotic twin pairs who were concordant or discordant for inflammatory bowel disease underwent deep TCRalpha and TCRbeta repertoire profiling using unique molecular barcoding. Smoking habits were recorded for all twin pairs, with individuals classified as current, former or never smokers. The library was produced with 5' RACE. Each TCR library was prepared from around 3.5 ug of total RNA. cDNA was synthesized with SMARTScribe reverse transcriptase in eight separate reactions per sample. Unique molecular identifiers containing a 6-nucleotide sample barcode were introduced through template switching during cDNA synthesis. Two nested PCRs of around 15 and 10 cycles amplified the TCRalpha and TCRbeta cDNA, and bead purification followed each PCR. Before amplification, cDNA was treated with uracil DNA-glycosylase and purified using the QIAquick PCR purification kit. The second PCR added Illumina TruSeq-compatible adapters along with sample-specific barcodes. Library quality and concentration were assessed using TapeStation and Qubit, and 5 to 6 ng of each library was pooled. Sequencing of pooled libraries was carried out on an Illumina HiSeq2500 single-index Rapid Run using 2 x 100 bp reads and custom sequencing primers. Concerning the study's data processing: PCR and sequencing errors were corrected by UMI-based consensus assembly using MiGEC version 1.2.6. V(D)J alignment, clonotype assembly and CDR3 extraction were performed with MiXCR version 2.1.1. To normalise gene usage, clonotype sharing and MAIT/NKT TCR abundance, the analysis used the top 1000, 10 000 and 20 000 clonotypes per sample. Diversity was computed as the inverse Simpson index with the vegan R package after downsampling to 27 000 UMIs. Paired Mann-Whitney U tests were applied to discordant twin pairs, with Benjamini-Hochberg correction for multiple testing. One entry per CDR3 protein sequence results from the TCRdb reprocessing of the reads, with DNA left out. The V and J calls come from TCRdb's annotation, not from the publication. The table kept for this sample lists about 380,000 distinct CDR3 sequences. The ten largest account for approximately 2.8% of the sample.

The sequenced material came from blood. The TCR sequence derives from a human donor with ulcerative colitis or Crohn's disease, or a healthy co-twin of an affected twin (not recorded which).

The CDR3 loop reads CASSLLDRGSPLHF. The V and J segments used are TRBV5-1 and TRBJ1-6; TCRdb designates TRBD1, a call that cannot be tested without DNA. From the cysteine up to the phenylalanine, the CDR3 has a length of 14 residues. DNA is not recorded here. For CDR1 and CDR2, the germline V gene lists SGHRS and YFSETQ.